Sequencing of this T cell receptor (beta chain) was carried out in a study of T cells in Graves' hyperthyroidism and ophthalmopathy. This clonotype was observed many times. A Clinical Activity Score of at least 3, a NOSPECS grade of at least 4 and a duration under 3 months were recorded in the ophthalmopathy patients. This sample holds PBMCs from roughly 10 ml fresh peripheral blood. TCR beta CDR3 region amplification was performed from RNA transcripts. A first-round RT-PCR of the TCR CDR3 used the HTBI primer set. TCRdb ran MiXCR on the multiplex PCR reads and lists one entry per CDR3 protein. The profile shows 530,000 or so distinct CDR3 sequences, approximately 17% of them singletons. Material for sequencing was blood. This TCR was sampled from a woman aged 18-29 years with Graves' ophthalmopathy.

CDR3: CASSSGIWDSPLHF. CDR3 DNA sequence: TGTGCCAGCAGTTCAGGAATATGGGATTCACCCCTCCACTTT. The chain couples TRBV27 to TRBJ1-6, with D hard to call. The ends were cut back, 4 bases at V and 8 bases at J, with 12 bases in the middle. This CDR3 comprises 14 residues. CDR1 and CDR2 (germline): MNHEY, SMNVEV (reference sequence).